Only a few counts were recorded for the clone carrying this T cell receptor (beta chain). This entry belongs to a study of T-cell reconstitution after alpha-beta-depleted transplantation in children. Unique molecular identifiers were incorporated into the prepared TCRbeta library. One entry per CDR3 protein, called by TCRdb with MiXCR from the PCR reads. There are about 540,000 distinct CDR3 sequences in the sample; approximately 16% occur only once, and 3% to 4% lies in the top ten. Trimming removed 3 bases from V and 2 bases from J; junction bases left unmatched: 11. CDR1 SGHAT and CDR2 FQNNGV come from the germline V gene. The CDR3 is 17 amino acids.

This sample comprised PBMCs from the stem cell graft donor, obtained from the stem cell graft. The chain uses TRBV11-2 and TRBJ2-7, with 9 positions matching TRBD1. This TCR was sampled from a human donor who donated a stem cell graft to a child with acute lymphoblastic leukemia. The CDR3: CASSFHEDRGSTYEQYF. Written as DNA, the CDR3 is TGTGCCAGCAGCTTCCACGAGGACAGGGGAAGCACCTACGAGCAGTACTTC.